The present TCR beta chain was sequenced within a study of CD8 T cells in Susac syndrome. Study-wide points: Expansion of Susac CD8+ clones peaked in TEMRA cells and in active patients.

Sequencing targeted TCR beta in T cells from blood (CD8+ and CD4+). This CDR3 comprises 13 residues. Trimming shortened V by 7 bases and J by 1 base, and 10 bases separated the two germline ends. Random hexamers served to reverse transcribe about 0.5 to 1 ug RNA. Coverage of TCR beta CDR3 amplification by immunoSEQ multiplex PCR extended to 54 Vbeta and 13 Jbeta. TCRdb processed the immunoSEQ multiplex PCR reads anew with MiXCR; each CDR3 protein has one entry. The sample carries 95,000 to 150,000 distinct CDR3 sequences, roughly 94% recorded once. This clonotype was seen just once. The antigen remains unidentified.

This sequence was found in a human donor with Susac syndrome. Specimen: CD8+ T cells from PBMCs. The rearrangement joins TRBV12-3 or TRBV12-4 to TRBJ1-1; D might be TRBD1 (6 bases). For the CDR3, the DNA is TGTGCCAGCACCACGGACAGGAACACTGAAGCTTTCTTT. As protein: CASTTDRNTEAFF.